This passage covers 2 T cell receptor beta chains from one sample sequenced in a study of immune evolution from preneoplasia to lung adenocarcinoma (dated by TCRdb to about 2021). Libraries came from the immunoSEQ multiplex PCR assay. This is the immuneACCESS table as TCRdb keeps it, with only in-frame sequences that have V and J called. A part of the clones is gone; compared with another copy, unresolved V genes explain less than half, and the rest is unexplained. This sample comprises 2,100 or so clones, 80% of them detected only once. The top ten constitute around an eighth of the sample. The sequencing input was FFPE normal lung tissue adjacent to the tumor. Receptors were obtained from a person in their 60s with lung adenocarcinoma.

V and J are TRBV28 and TRBJ2-1; D remains ambiguous. The V gene's germline CDR1 is MDHEN and CDR2 SYDVKM. This CDR3 has 16 amino acids. The V and J ends lost 3 bases and 6 bases respectively, with 18 bases between them. CDR3 in amino acids: CASSFSPGRKGNEQFF. CDR3 DNA sequence: TGTGCCAGCAGTTTTTCCCCAGGAAGGAAAGGCAATGAGCAGTTCTTC.

The table lists this clone with a few counts. The rearrangement joins TRBV7-9 to TRBJ2-5; 9 nucleotides align to TRBD2. CDR3 length equals 15 residues. V gave up 4 bases and J gave up 4 bases; unmatched junction bases: 7. Per the germline V gene, CDR1 is SEHNR and CDR2 is FQNEAQ (reference sequence). CDR3 sequence: CASSSSSAGGETQYF. DNA for the CDR3: TGTGCCAGCAGCTCATCGTCAGCGGGAGGAGAGACCCAGTACTTC.